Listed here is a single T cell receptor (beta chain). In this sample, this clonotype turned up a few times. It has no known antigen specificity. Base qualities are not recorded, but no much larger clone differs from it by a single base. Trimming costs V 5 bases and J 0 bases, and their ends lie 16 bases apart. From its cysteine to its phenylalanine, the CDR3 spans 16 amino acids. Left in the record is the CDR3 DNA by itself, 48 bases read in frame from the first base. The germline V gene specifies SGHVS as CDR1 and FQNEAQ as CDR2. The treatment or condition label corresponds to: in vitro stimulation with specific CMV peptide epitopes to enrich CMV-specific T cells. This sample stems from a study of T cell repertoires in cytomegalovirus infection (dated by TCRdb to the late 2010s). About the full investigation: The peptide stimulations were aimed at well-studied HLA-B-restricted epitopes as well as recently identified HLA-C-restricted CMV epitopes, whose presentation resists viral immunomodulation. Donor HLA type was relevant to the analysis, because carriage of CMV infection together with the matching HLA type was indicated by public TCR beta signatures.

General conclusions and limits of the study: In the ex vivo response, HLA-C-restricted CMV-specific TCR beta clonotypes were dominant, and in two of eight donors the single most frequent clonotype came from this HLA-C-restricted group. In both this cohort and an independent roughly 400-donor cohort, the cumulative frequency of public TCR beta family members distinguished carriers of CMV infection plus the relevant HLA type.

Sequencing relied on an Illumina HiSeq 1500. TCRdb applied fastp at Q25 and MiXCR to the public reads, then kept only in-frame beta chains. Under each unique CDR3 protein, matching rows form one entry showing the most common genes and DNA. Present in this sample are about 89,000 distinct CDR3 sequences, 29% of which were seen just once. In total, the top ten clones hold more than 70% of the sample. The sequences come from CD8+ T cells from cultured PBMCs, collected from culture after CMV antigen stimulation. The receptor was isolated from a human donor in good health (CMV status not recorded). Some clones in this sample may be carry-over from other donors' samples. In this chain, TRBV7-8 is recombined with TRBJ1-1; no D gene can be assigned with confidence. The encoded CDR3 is CASSPGLTGMNTEAFF. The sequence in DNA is TGTGCCAGCAGCCCCGGTTTGACGGGGATGAACACTGAAGCTTTCTTT.